The rows below give T cell receptor beta chains drawn from one sample of a study of shared clonotypes between healthy human individuals. Generated by immunoSEQ multiplex PCR, the TCRdb table keeps only in-frame clones and is missing some. The repertoire holds roughly 550,000 clones, with roughly 95% as singletons. The sequenced sample was naive CD8+ T cells sorted from blood. The receptors derive from a woman aged 25 to 39 in good health. CDR3s include the opening cysteine and the closing phenylalanine or tryptophan. D genes are given only for firm matches. A clone size is listed for some rows: how often the clone was seen (once, few, many), or a class if it is expanded.

j_gene | abundance | d_gene | v_gene | CDR3aa | CDR3nt
TRBJ2-7 | NA | NA | TRBV5-8 | CASSSEGGGAYEQYF | TGTGCCAGCAGCTCGGAAGGGGGAGGGGCGTACGAGCAGTACTTC
TRBJ2-2 | few | TRBD1 | TRBV5-1 | CASSSRDRGFTGELFF | TGCGCCAGCAGCTCCCGGGACAGGGGGTTTACCGGGGAGCTGTTTTTT
TRBJ2-7 | NA | TRBD2 | TRBV15 | CATSSGLAGAYEQYF | TGTGCCACCAGCAGCGGGCTAGCGGGAGCCTACGAGCAGTACTTC
TRBJ2-5 | NA | TRBD1 | TRBV27 | CASSPGTARETQYF | TGTGCCAGCAGCCCCGGGACAGCAAGGGAGACCCAGTACTTC
TRBJ2-1 | NA | TRBD2 | TRBV19 | CASSRAREGTYNEQFF | TGTGCCAGTAGTAGGGCGCGGGAGGGTACCTACAATGAGCAGTTCTTC
TRBJ1-5 | NA | NA | TRBV19 | CASSPWAVYSNQPQHF | TGTGCCAGTAGTCCCTGGGCAGTCTATAGCAATCAGCCCCAGCATTTT
TRBJ2-2 | NA | NA | TRBV2 | CASSSTVLAGELFF | TGTGCCAGCAGTTCGACAGTATTGGCCGGGGAGCTGTTTTTT
TRBJ1-1 | NA | NA | TRBV2 | CASTERHQNTEAFF | TGTGCCAGCACCGAGAGACACCAGAACACTGAAGCTTTCTTT
TRBJ2-1 | NA | TRBD2 | TRBV29-1 | CSVEYLAGTNEQFF | TGCAGCGTTGAATACCTAGCGGGAACTAATGAGCAGTTCTTC
TRBJ2-4 | NA | TRBD2 | TRBV6-5 | CASRTSGRNGIQYF | TGTGCCAGCAGAACTAGCGGGAGGAATGGCATTCAGTACTTC
TRBJ2-2 | NA | NA | TRBV29-1 | CSVLNTGELFF | TGCAGCGTCCTAAACACCGGGGAGCTGTTTTTT
TRBJ2-3 | NA | TRBD2 | TRBV25-1 | CAIGLAGNTDTQYF | TGTGCCATCGGACTAGCGGGAAACACAGATACGCAGTATTTT
TRBJ2-3 | NA | TRBD2 | TRBV11-1 | CASSLALAGPTDTQYF | TGTGCCAGCAGCTTAGCTCTAGCGGGTCCCACAGATACGCAGTATTTT
TRBJ2-7 | NA | TRBD1 | TRBV6-6 | CASNPQGAFYEQYF | TGTGCCAGCAATCCCCAGGGGGCATTCTACGAGCAGTACTTC
TRBJ2-5 | once | NA | TRBV7-9 | CASSSTLRDSLETQYF | TGTGCCAGCAGCTCCACGTTGCGGGACTCTCTAGAGACCCAGTACTTC
TRBJ2-1 | NA | NA | TRBV27 | CASSLYGGKSSYNEQFF | TGTGCCAGCAGTTTATACGGCGGGAAGAGCTCCTACAATGAGCAGTTCTTC
TRBJ1-1 | NA | NA | TRBV7-9 | CASSQQGTEAFF | TGTGCCAGCAGCCAACAGGGCACTGAAGCTTTCTTT
TRBJ2-7 | NA | NA | TRBV27 | CASSFTEDYEQYF | TGTGCCAGCAGTTTTACCGAAGACTACGAGCAGTACTTC
TRBJ2-7 | NA | TRBD2 | TRBV4-1 | CASSQASSLAGEQYF | TGCGCCAGCAGCCAAGCAAGTTCTCTAGCGGGAGAGCAGTACTTC
TRBJ1-1 | NA | NA | TRBV7-6 | CASSLGEPPGAEAFF | TGTGCCAGCAGCTTGGGGGAACCCCCCGGGGCTGAAGCTTTCTTT
TRBJ2-1 | NA | NA | TRBV27 | CASWGGEQFF | TGTGCCAGCTGGGGGGGCGAGCAGTTCTTC
TRBJ2-1 | NA | NA | TRBV6-5 | CASSYGTNEQFF | TGTGCCAGCAGTTACGGGACTAATGAGCAGTTCTTC
TRBJ2-7 | NA | NA | TRBV7-8 | CASSTSGYEQYF | TGTGCCAGCAGTACAAGCGGTTACGAGCAGTACTTC
TRBJ2-7 | NA | NA | TRBV9 | CASSRAGGFYEQYF | TGTGCCAGCAGCCGAGCGGGTGGGTTCTACGAGCAGTACTTC
TRBJ2-3 | NA | TRBD2 | TRBV7-9 | CASSFPGGDETDTQYF | TGTGCCAGCAGCTTCCCGGGGGGGGATGAGACAGATACGCAGTATTTT
TRBJ2-7 | NA | TRBD1 | TRBV10-3 | CAIRSDRGIYEQYF | TGTGCCATCAGATCGGACAGGGGTATCTACGAGCAGTACTTC
TRBJ2-1 | NA | NA | TRBV19 | CASSYSGYNEQFF | TGTGCCAGTAGTTACTCAGGGTACAATGAGCAGTTCTTC
TRBJ2-5 | NA | NA | TRBV6-1 | CASSEVRETQYF | TGTGCCAGCAGTGAAGTGAGGGAGACCCAGTACTTC
TRBJ1-2 | NA | TRBD1 | TRBV27 | CASSLIPRGDGYTF | TGTGCCAGCAGTTTAATTCCCAGGGGGGATGGCTACACCTTC
TRBJ2-5 | NA | NA | TRBV6-1 | CASSEAPAPTGETQYF | TGTGCCAGCAGTGAAGCGCCTGCACCTACAGGGGAGACCCAGTACTTC
TRBJ2-2 | NA | TRBD2 | TRBV9 | CASSVGRLAAGTGELFF | TGTGCCAGCAGCGTAGGTAGACTAGCGGCTGGCACCGGGGAGCTGTTTTTT
TRBJ2-2 | NA | NA | TRBV7-9 | CASSPGLYTGELFF | TGTGCCAGCAGCCCGGGACTCTACACCGGGGAGCTGTTTTTT
TRBJ1-5 | once | NA | TRBV25-1 | CASSNQGSNQPQHF | TGTGCCAGCAGTAATCAGGGGAGCAATCAGCCCCAGCATTTT